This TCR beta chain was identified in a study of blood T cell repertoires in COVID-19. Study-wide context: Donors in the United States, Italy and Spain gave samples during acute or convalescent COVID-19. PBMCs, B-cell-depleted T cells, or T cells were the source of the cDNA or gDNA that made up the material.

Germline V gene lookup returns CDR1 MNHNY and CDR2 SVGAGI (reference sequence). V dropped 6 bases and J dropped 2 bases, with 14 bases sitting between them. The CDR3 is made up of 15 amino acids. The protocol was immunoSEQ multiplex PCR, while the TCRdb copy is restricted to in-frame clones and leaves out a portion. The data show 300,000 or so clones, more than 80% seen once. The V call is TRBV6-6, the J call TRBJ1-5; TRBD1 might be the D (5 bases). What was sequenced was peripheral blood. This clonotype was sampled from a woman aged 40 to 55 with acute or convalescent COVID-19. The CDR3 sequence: CASRPYGGGNQPQHF. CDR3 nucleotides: TGTGCCAGCAGACCCTATGGGGGGGGCAATCAGCCCCAGCATTTT.